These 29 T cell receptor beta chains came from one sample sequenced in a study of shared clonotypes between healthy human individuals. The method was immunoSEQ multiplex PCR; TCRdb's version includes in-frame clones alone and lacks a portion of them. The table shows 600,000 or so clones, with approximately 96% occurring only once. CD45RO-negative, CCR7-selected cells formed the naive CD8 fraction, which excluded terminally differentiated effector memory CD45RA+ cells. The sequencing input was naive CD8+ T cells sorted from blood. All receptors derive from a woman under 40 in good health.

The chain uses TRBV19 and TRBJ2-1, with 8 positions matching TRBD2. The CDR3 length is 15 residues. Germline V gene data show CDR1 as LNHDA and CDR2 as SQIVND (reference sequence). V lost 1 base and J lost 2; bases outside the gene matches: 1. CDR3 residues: CASSIAGGPYNEQFF. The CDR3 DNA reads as TGTGCCAGTAGTATAGCGGGAGGGCCCTACAATGAGCAGTTCTTC. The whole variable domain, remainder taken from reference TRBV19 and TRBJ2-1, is DGGITQSPKYLFRKEGQNVTLSCEQNLNHDAMYWYRQDPGQGLRLIYYSQIVNDFQKGDIAEGYSVSREKKESFPLTVTSAQKNPTAFYLCASSIAGGPYNEQFFGPGTRLTVL.

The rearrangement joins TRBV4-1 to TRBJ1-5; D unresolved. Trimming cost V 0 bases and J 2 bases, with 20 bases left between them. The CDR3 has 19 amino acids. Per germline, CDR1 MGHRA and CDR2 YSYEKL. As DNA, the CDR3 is TGCGCCAGCAGCCAAGAGGGAGCCCCCGGGGTTTATGGCAATCAGCCCCAGCATTTT. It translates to CASSQEGAPGVYGNQPQHF.

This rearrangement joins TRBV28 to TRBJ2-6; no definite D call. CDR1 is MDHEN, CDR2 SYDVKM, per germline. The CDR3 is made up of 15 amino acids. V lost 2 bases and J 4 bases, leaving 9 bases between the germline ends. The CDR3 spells CASSLRIRGANVLTF. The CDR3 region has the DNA TGTGCCAGCAGTTTAAGGATCCGGGGGGCCAACGTCCTGACTTTC.

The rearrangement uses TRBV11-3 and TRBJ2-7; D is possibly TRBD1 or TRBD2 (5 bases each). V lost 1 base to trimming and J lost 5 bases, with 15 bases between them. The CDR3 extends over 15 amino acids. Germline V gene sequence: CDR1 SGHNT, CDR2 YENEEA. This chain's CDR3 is CASSLGDGISNEQYF. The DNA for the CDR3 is TGTGCCAGCAGCTTAGGGGACGGGATTTCTAACGAGCAGTACTTC. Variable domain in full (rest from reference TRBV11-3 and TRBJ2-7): EAGVVQSPRYKIIEKKQPVAFWCNPISGHNTLYWYLQNLGQGPELLIRYENEEAVDDSQLPKDRFSAERLKGVDSTLKIQPAELGDSAVYLCASSLGDGISNEQYFGPGTRLTVT.

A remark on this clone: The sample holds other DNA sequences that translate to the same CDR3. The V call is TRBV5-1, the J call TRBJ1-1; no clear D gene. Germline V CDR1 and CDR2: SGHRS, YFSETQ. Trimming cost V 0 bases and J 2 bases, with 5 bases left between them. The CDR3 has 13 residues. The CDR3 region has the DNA TGCGCCAGCAGCTTGGCCGGAAACACTGAAGCTTTCTTT. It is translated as CASSLAGNTEAFF.

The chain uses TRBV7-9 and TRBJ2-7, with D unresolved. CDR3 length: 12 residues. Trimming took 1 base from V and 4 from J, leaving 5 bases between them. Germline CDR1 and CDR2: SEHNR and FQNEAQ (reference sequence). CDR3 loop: CASSLERYEQYF. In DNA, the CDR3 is TGTGCCAGCAGCTTAGAAAGATACGAGCAGTACTTC.

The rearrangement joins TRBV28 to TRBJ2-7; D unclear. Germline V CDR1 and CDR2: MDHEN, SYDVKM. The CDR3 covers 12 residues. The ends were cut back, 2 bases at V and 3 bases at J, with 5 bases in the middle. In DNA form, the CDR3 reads TGTGCCAGCAGTTTAGACCGCTACGAGCAGTACTTC. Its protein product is CASSLDRYEQYF.

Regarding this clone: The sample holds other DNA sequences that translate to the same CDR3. This CDR3 is CASRDSNTDTQYF. The CDR3 DNA follows: TGTGCCAGCAGGGACTCCAACACAGATACGCAGTATTTT. This chain links TRBV2 with TRBJ2-3; weak D call: TRBD2 (5 bases). The CDR3 consists of 13 residues. Trimming pared 6 bases from V and 2 bases from J, leaving 9 bases between. Germline CDR1 and CDR2: SNHLY and FYNNEI.

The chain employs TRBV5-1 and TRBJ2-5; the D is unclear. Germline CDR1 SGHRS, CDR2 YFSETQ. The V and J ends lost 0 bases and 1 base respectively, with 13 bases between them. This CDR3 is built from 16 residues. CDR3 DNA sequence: TGCGCCAGCAGCTTGGGGATTATAGGGTCCCAAGAGACCCAGTACTTC. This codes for CASSLGIIGSQETQYF.

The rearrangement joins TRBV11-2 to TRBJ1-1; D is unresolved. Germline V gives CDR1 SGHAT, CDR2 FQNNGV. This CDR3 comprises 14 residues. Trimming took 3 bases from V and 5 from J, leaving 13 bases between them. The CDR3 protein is CASSFRGLGTEAFF. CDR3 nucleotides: TGTGCCAGCAGCTTTCGGGGATTGGGGACTGAAGCTTTCTTT.

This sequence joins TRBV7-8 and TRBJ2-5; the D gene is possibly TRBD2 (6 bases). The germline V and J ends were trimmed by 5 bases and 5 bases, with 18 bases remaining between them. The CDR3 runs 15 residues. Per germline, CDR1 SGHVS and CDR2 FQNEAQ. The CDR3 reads CASSKLLGGSETQYF. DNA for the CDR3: TGTGCCAGCAGCAAATTACTCGGGGGATCGGAGACCCAGTACTTC.

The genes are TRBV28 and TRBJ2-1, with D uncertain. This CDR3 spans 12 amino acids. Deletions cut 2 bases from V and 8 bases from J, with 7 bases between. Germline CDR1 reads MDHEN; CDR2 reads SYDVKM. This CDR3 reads CASSLNIDEQFF. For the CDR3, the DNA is TGTGCCAGCAGTTTAAATATAGATGAGCAGTTCTTC.

Written as DNA, the CDR3 is TGTGCCAGTAGTATAGAGTACTCCTACGAGCAGTACTTC. Encoded protein: CASSIEYSYEQYF. V and J are TRBV19 and TRBJ2-7; D is unclear. CDR1 is LNHDA, CDR2 SQIVND, per germline (reference sequence). Trimming cost V 0 bases and J 0 bases, with 3 bases left between them. CDR3 length: 13 residues. Full variable domain (rest looked up from reference TRBV19 and TRBJ2-7): DGGITQSPKYLFRKEGQNVTLSCEQNLNHDAMYWYRQDPGQGLRLIYYSQIVNDFQKGDIAEGYSVSREKKESFPLTVTSAQKNPTAFYLCASSIEYSYEQYFGPGTRLTVT.

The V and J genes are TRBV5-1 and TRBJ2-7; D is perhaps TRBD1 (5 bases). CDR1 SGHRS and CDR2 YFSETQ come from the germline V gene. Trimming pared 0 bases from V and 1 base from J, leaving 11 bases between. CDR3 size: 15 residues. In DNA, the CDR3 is TGCGCCAGCAGCTTGGAGTGGGGCGGATCCTACGAGCAGTACTTC. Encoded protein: CASSLEWGGSYEQYF.

The CDR3 is CSVEDQDSSTYEQYF. CDR3 coding DNA: TGCAGCGTTGAAGACCAGGACAGCAGCACCTACGAGCAGTACTTC. V usage is TRBV29-1 and J usage is TRBJ2-5, with a possible D match to TRBD1 (6 bases). TRBJ2-7 explains the end of the DNA better; the J call may be wrong. CDR1 is SQVTM, CDR2 ANQGSEA, per germline. The CDR3 length is 15 residues.

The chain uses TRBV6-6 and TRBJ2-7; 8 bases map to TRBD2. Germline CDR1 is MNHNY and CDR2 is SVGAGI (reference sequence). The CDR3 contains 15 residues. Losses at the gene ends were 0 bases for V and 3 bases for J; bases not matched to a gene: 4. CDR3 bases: TGTGCCAGCAGTTACTCGAGCGGGAGCTACTACGAGCAGTACTTC. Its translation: CASSYSSGSYYEQYF.

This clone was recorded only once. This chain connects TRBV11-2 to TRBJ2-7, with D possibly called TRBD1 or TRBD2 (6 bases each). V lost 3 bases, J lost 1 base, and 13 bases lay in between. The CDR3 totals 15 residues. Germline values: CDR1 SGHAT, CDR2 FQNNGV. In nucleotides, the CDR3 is TGTGCCAGCAGCTTCTATGGGGGGCTTTCCTACGAGCAGTACTTC. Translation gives CASSFYGGLSYEQYF.

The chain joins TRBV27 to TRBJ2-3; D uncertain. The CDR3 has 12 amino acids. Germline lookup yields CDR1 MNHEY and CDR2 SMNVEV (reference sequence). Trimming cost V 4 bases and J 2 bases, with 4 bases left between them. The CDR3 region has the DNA TGTGCCAGCAGTTCCCACACAGATACGCAGTATTTT. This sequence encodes CASSSHTDTQYF.

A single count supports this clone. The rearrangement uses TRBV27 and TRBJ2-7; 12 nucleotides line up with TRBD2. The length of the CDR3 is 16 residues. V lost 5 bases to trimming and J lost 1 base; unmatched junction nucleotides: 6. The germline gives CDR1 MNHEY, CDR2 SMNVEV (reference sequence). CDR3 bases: TGTGCCAGCAGTCCCCCGACTAGCGGGAGTTCCTACGAGCAGTACTTC. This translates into CASSPPTSGSSYEQYF.

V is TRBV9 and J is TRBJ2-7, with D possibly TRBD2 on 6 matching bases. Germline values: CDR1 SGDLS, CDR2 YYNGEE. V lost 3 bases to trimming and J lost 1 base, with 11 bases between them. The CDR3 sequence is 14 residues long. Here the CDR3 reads CASSDPGVSYEQYF. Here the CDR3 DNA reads TGTGCCAGCAGCGATCCGGGAGTGTCCTACGAGCAGTACTTC.

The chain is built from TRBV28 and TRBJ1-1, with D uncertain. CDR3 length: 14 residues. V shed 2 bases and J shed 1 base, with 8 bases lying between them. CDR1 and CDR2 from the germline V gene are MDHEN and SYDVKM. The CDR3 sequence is CASSLGSANTEAFF. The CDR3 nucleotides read TGTGCCAGCAGTTTAGGGTCGGCGAACACTGAAGCTTTCTTT.

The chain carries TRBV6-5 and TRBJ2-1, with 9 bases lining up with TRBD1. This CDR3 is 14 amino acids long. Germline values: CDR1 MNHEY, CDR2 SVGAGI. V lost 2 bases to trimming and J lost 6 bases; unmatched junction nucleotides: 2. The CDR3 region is CASSYGTGPNEQFF. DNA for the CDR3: TGTGCCAGCAGTTACGGGACAGGGCCCAATGAGCAGTTCTTC.

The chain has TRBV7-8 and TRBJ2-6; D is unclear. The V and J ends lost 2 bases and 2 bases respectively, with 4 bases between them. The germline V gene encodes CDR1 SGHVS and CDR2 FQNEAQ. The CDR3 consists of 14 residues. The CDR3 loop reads CASSLLTGANVLTF. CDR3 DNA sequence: TGTGCCAGCAGCTTATTAACTGGGGCCAACGTCCTGACTTTC.

In DNA form, the CDR3 reads TGTGCCAGCAGTGGACAGGGTGGGCAGCCCCAGCATTTT. Its protein is CASSGQGGQPQHF. The chain has TRBV6-1 and TRBJ1-5; 7 bases map to TRBD1. J lost 7 bases, V lost 4 bases, and 4 bases had no gene match. The CDR3 contains 13 residues. The germline CDR1 and CDR2 sequences are MNHNS and SASEGT.

The CDR3 DNA is TGTGCCAGCAGCCCGGGGACAGGGCCGTACGAGCAGTACTTC. This sequence encodes CASSPGTGPYEQYF. The V and J genes are TRBV7-9 and TRBJ2-7; 9 bases agree with TRBD1. The V gene end was trimmed by 5 bases and the J gene end by 4 bases; junction bases not matched to a gene: 6. The CDR3 consists of 14 residues. Germline CDR1 reads SEHNR; CDR2 reads FQNEAQ (reference sequence).

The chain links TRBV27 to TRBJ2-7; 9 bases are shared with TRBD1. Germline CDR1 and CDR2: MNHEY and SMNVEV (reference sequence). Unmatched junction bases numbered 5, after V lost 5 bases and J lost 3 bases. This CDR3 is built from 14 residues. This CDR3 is CASSGQGNRYEQYF. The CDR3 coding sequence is TGTGCCAGCAGTGGACAGGGGAACCGCTACGAGCAGTACTTC.

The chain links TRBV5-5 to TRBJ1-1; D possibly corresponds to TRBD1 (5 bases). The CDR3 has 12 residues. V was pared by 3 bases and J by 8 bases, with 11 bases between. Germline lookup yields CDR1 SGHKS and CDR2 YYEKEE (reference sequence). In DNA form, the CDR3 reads TGTGCCAGCAGCTCCGGGACGGCAGAAGCTTTCTTT. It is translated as CASSSGTAEAFF.

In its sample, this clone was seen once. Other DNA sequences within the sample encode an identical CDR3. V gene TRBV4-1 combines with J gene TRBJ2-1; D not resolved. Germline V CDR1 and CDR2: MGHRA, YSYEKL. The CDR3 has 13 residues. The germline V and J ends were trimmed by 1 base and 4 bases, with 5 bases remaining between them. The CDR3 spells CASSQGGYNEQFF. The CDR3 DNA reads TGCGCCAGCAGCCAAGGGGGTTACAATGAGCAGTTCTTC.

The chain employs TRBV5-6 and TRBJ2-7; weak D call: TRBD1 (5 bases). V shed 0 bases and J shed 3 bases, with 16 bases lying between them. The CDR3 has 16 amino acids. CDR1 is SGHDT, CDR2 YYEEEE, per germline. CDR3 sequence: CASSLEGHRVYYEQYF. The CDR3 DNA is TGTGCCAGCAGCTTGGAAGGACATCGAGTTTACTACGAGCAGTACTTC.